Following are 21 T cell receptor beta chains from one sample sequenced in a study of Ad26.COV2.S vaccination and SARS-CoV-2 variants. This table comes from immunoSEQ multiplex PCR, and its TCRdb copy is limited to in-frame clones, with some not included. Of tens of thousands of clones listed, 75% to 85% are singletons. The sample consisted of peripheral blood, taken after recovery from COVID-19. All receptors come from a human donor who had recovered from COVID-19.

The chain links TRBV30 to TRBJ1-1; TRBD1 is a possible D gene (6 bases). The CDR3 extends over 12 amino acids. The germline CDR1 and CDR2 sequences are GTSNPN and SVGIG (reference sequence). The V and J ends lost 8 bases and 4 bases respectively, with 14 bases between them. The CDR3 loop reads CAMEGRGTEAFF. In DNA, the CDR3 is TGTGCCATGGAAGGCAGGGGCACTGAAGCTTTCTTT.

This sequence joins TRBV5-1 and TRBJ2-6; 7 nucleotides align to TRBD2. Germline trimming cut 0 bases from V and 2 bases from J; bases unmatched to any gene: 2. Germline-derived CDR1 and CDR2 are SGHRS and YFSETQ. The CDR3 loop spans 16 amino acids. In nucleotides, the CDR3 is TGCGCCAGCAGCTTGGGGGCGGGAGCTGGGGCCAACGTCCTGACTTTC. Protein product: CASSLGAGAGANVLTF.

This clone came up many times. The CDR3 sequence: CASSLSVAGEEQFF. In DNA, the CDR3 is TGTGCCAGCAGCTTATCTGTAGCGGGAGAAGAGCAGTTCTTC. The chain employs TRBV7-9 and TRBJ2-1; 9 nucleotides line up with TRBD2. Germline V gives CDR1 SEHNR, CDR2 FQNEAQ (reference sequence). J gave up 10 bases and V 2 bases, and 6 bases lay outside the gene matches. CDR3 length: 14 amino acids.

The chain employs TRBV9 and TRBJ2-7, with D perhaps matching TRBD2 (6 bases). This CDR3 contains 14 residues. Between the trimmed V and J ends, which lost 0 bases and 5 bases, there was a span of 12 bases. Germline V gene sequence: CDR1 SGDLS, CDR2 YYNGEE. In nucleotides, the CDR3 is TGTGCCAGCAGCGTAGTAAGCGGGTCTAACGAGCAGTACTTC. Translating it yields CASSVVSGSNEQYF. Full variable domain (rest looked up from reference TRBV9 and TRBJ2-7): DSGVTQTPKHLITATGQRVTLRCSPRSGDLSVYWYQQSLDQGLQFLIQYYNGEERAKGNILERFSAQQFPDLHSELNLSSLELGDSALYFCASSVVSGSNEQYFGPGTRLTVT.

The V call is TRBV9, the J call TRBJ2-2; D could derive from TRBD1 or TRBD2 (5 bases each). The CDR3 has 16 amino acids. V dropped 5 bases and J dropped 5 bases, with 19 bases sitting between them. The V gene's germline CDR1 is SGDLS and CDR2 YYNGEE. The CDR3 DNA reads TGTGCCAGCAGGGCTGGACTTTCAGGGTTGACCGGGGAGCTGTTTTTT. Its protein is CASRAGLSGLTGELFF.

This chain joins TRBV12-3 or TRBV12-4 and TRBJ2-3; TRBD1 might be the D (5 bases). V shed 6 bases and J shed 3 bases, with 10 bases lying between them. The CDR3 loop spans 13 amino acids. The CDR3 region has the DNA TGTGCCAGCAGGCCTTCAGGGACAGATACGCAGTATTTT. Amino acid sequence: CASRPSGTDTQYF.

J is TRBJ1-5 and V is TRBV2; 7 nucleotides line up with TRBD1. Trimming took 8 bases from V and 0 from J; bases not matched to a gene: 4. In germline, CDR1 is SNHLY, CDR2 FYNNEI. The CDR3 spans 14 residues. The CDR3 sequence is CASRDSYSNQPQHF. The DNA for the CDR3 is TGTGCCAGCCGGGACAGTTATAGCAATCAGCCCCAGCATTTT.

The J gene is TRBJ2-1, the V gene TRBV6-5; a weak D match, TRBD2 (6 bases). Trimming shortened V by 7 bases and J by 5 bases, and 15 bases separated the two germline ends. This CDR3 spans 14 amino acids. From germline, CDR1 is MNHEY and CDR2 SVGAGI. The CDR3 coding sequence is TGTGCCAGCACTCGGGGATGGGGGGACAATGAGCAGTTCTTC. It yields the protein CASTRGWGDNEQFF.

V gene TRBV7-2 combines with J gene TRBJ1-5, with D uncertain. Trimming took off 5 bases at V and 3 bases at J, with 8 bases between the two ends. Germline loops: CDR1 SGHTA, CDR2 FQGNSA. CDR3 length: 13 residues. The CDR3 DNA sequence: TGTGCCAGCAGCCCCCCCCACAATCAGCCCCAGCATTTT. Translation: CASSPPHNQPQHF.

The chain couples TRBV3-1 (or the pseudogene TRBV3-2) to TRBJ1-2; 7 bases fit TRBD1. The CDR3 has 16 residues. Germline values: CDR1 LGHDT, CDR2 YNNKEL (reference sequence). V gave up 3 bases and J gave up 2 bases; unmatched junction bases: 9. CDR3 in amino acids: CASSQERQGGNYGYTF. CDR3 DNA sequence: TGTGCCAGCAGCCAGGAAAGACAGGGAGGCAACTATGGCTACACCTTC.

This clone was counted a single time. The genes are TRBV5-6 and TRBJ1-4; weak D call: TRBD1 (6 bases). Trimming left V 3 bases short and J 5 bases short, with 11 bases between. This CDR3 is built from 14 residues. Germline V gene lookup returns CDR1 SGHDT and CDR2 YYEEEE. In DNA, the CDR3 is TGTGCCAGCAGCTCCACTAGGGGGAATGAAAAACTGTTTTTT. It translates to CASSSTRGNEKLFF.

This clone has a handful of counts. CDR3 bases: TGTGCCAGCAGCCAAGCAAGGGATTCGGAGGGCTACACCTTC. Translated: CASSQARDSEGYTF. The chain recombines TRBV14 with TRBJ1-2, with no clear D. The germline V gene has CDR1 SGHDN and CDR2 FVKESK. The CDR3 covers 14 residues. V was trimmed by 1 base and J by 8 bases, leaving 14 bases between them. Full variable domain (remainder filled in from reference TRBV14 and TRBJ1-2): EAGVTQFPSHSVIEKGQTVTLRCDPISGHDNLYWYRRVMGKEIKFLLHFVKESKQDESGMPNNRFLAERTGGTYSTLKVQPAELEDSGVYFCASSQARDSEGYTFGSGTRLTVV.

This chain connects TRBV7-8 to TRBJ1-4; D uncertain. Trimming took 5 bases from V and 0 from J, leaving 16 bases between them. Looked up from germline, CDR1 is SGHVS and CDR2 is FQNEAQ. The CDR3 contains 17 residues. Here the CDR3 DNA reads TGTGCCAGCAGCCCGCGAACACGTTTCGCAACTAATGAAAAACTGTTTTTT. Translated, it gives CASSPRTRFATNEKLFF.

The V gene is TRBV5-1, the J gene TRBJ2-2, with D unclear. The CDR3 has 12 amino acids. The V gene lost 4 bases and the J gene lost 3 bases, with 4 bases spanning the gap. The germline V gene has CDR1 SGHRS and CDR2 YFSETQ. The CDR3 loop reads CASSLHTGELFF. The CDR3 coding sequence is TGCGCCAGCAGCCTACACACCGGGGAGCTGTTTTTT. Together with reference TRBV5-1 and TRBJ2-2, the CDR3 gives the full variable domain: KAGVTQTPRYLIKTRGQQVTLSCSPISGHRSVSWYQQTPGQGLQFLFEYFSETQRNKGNFPGRFSGRQFSNSRSEMNVSTLELGDSALYLCASSLHTGELFFGEGSRLTVL.

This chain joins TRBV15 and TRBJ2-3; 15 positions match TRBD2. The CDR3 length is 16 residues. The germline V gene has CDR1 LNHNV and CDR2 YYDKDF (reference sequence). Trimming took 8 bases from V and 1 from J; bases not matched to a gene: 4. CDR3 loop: CATQGLAGGGTDTQYF. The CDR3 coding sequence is TGTGCCACCCAGGGACTAGCGGGAGGCGGCACAGATACGCAGTATTTT.

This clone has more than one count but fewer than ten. CDR3: CAWTPSRNQPQHF. The CDR3 coding sequence is TGTGCCTGGACTCCTTCCCGCAATCAGCCCCAGCATTTT. The chain is built from TRBV30 and TRBJ1-5, with D hard to call. Germline-derived CDR1 and CDR2 are GTSNPN and SVGIG (reference sequence). This CDR3 spans 13 amino acids. V lost 4 bases to trimming and J lost 2 bases, with 9 bases between them.

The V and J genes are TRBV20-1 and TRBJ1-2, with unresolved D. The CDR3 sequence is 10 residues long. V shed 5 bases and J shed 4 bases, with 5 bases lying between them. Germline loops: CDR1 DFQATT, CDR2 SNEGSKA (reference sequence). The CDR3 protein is CSAPIYGYTF. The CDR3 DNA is TGCAGTGCTCCGATCTATGGCTACACCTTC.

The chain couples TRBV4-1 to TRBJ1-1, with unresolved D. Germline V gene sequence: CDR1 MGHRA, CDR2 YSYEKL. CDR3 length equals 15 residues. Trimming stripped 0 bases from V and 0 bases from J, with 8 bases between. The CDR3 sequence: CASSQDGVMNTEAFF. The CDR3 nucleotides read TGCGCCAGCAGCCAAGATGGAGTGATGAACACTGAAGCTTTCTTT.

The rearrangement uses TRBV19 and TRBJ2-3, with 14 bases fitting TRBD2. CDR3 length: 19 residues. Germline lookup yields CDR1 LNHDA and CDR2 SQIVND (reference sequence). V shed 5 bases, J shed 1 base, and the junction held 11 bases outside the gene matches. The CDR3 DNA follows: TGTGCCAGTAGTGGGACGGGACTAGCGGGAGTTAGCCGCACAGATACGCAGTATTTT. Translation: CASSGTGLAGVSRTDTQYF.

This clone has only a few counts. DNA for the CDR3: TGTGCCAGTAGTATAGCCCAGACAGGGAGGTGGACGCAGCCCCAGCATTTT. Translation gives CASSIAQTGRWTQPQHF. The chain uses TRBV19 and TRBJ1-5; TRBD1 agrees at 7 bases. Germline trimming cut 1 base from V and 7 bases from J; bases unmatched to any gene: 13. The CDR3 is 17 amino acids. The germline gives CDR1 LNHDA, CDR2 SQIVND (reference sequence).

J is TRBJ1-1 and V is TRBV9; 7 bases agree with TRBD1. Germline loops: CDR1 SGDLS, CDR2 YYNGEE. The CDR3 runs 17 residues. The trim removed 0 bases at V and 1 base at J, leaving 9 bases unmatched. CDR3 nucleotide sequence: TGTGCCAGCAGCGTAGGTCCGGGGGCAGGGGGGAACACTGAAGCTTTCTTT. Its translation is CASSVGPGAGGNTEAFF.